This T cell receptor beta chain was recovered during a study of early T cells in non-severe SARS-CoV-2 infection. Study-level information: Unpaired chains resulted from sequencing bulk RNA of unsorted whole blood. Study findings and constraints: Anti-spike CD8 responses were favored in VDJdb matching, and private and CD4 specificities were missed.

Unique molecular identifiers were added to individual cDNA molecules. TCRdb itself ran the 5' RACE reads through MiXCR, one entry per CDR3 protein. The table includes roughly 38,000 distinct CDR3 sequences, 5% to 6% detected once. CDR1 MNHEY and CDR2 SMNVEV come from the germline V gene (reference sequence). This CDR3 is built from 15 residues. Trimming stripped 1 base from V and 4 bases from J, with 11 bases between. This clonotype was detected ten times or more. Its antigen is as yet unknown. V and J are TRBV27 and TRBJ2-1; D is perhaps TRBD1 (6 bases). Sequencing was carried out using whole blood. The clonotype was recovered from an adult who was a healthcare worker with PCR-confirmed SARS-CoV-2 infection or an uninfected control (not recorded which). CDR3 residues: CASSLYTGSYNEQFF. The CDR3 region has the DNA TGTGCCAGCAGTTTATATACAGGGAGTTACAATGAGCAGTTCTTC.